The 18 T cell receptor beta chains below come from one sample, sequenced in a study of human T cells and chemical hapten exposure. TCRdb re-called the 5' RACE reads through MiXCR, storing one row per CDR3 protein. The table has tens of thousands of distinct CDR3 sequences, 6% to 8.5% seen once; the top ten hold approximately 2.1%. Total RNA came from unfractionated whole blood. The source is a male donor in good health.

Many counts were recorded for this clonotype. The chain employs TRBV5-6 and TRBJ2-7; perhaps D is TRBD1 or TRBD2 (5 bases each). The CDR3 is made up of 14 amino acids. The V end was cut by 5 bases, the J end by 1 base, with 13 bases between. CDR1 and CDR2 from the germline V gene are SGHDT and YYEEEE. In DNA form, the CDR3 reads TGTGCCAGCAGAAACCGGGGCAGGTCCTACGAGCAGTACTTC. Translating gives CASRNRGRSYEQYF.

This clonotype was detected ten times or more. The V gene is TRBV10-3, the J gene TRBJ2-3; TRBD2 matches at 14 bases. J gave up 4 bases and V 4 bases, and 4 bases lay outside the gene matches. The CDR3 covers 16 residues. CDR1 ENHRY and CDR2 SYGVKD come from the germline V gene. The CDR3 is CAISGGTSGSSDTQYF. CDR3 sequence (DNA): TGTGCCATCAGTGGAGGGACTAGCGGGAGTTCAGATACGCAGTATTTT.

This chain joins TRBV27 and TRBJ2-1; 10 nucleotides line up with TRBD2. Germline-derived CDR1 and CDR2 are MNHEY and SMNVEV (reference sequence). The CDR3 totals 15 residues. V lost 10 bases to trimming and J lost 5 bases; unmatched junction nucleotides: 11. CDR3 sequence reads: CATVVAGGAHNEQFF. CDR3 DNA: TGTGCCACCGTTGTAGCGGGAGGCGCCCACAATGAGCAGTTCTTC.

This clonotype was counted at least ten times. The CDR3 region is CASSQDSGPRETQYF. Here the CDR3 DNA reads TGCGCCAGCAGCCAAGATTCGGGCCCTAGGGAGACCCAGTACTTC. The chain is built from TRBV4-3 and TRBJ2-5; no clear D. Germline V gene sequence: CDR1 LGHNA, CDR2 YSLEER. The V end lost 0 bases, the J end lost 5 bases, and 13 bases lay between the germline ends. The CDR3 length is 15 residues.

The V gene is TRBV12-3 or TRBV12-4, the J gene TRBJ2-3; 13 nucleotides align to TRBD2. The CDR3 contains 16 residues. Germline trimming cut 7 bases from V and 6 bases from J; bases unmatched to any gene: 10. This chain's CDR3 is CASTPGTSGAGDTQYF. The CDR3 coding sequence is TGTGCCAGCACCCCCGGGACTAGCGGGGCGGGGGATACGCAGTATTTT.

V and J are TRBV15 and TRBJ2-7; TRBD1 aligns across 9 bases. The J segment lost 3 bases and the V segment lost 1 base, leaving 4 bases of the junction unmatched. Germline V gene sequence: CDR1 LNHNV, CDR2 YYDKDF (reference sequence). The CDR3 is made up of 15 amino acids. CDR3 bases: TGTGCCACCAGCAGAGTGGGGACAGGGTTCTACGAGCAGTACTTC. Its translation is CATSRVGTGFYEQYF.

This chain connects TRBV5-6 to TRBJ1-4; D unclear. V gave up 4 bases and J gave up 10 bases, with 23 bases separating them. Per the germline V gene, CDR1 is SGHDT and CDR2 is YYEEEE. This CDR3 region has 16 residues. As DNA, the CDR3 is TGTGCCAGCAGCCGGGGAGGCGGCGTCGGAATATCAAAACTGTTTTTT. Translating gives CASSRGGGVGISKLFF.

The chain joins TRBV6-2 or TRBV6-3 to TRBJ2-1; 11 nucleotides align to TRBD2. CDR3 size: 20 residues. J gave up 0 bases and V 2 bases, and 12 bases lay outside the gene matches. Germline CDR1 reads MNHEY; CDR2 reads SVGEGT. The chain's CDR3 is CASSYATSGDAKNSYNEQFF. CDR3 nucleotide sequence: TGTGCCAGCAGTTACGCGACTAGCGGGGACGCCAAAAACTCCTACAATGAGCAGTTCTTC.

This clonotype was counted between two and nine times. This chain joins TRBV5-1 and TRBJ2-5; D remains ambiguous. This CDR3 is built from 13 residues. From germline, CDR1 is SGHRS and CDR2 YFSETQ. The ends were cut back, 4 bases at V and 5 bases at J, with 12 bases in the middle. The DNA for the CDR3 is TGCGCCAGCAGCCGAATGAGGCTGGAGACCCAGTACTTC. Protein product: CASSRMRLETQYF.

This clonotype was found a few times. The J gene is TRBJ2-1, the V gene TRBV6-5; 8 bases line up with TRBD2. The CDR3 sequence is 15 residues long. J lost 8 bases, V lost 2 bases, and 8 bases had no gene match. Per the germline V gene, CDR1 is MNHEY and CDR2 is SVGAGI. The CDR3 reads CASSYQVAGSYEQFF. Here the CDR3 DNA reads TGTGCCAGCAGTTACCAGGTAGCGGGAAGCTATGAGCAGTTCTTC.

Many counts were recorded for this clonotype. This sequence joins TRBV25-1 and TRBJ1-2, with D tentatively TRBD1 (5 bases). The CDR3 extends over 14 amino acids. Trimming pared 0 bases from V and 4 bases from J, leaving 9 bases between. Per germline, CDR1 MGHDK and CDR2 SYGVNS. CDR3 sequence: CASSEYGDGYGYTF. In nucleotides, the CDR3 is TGTGCCAGCAGTGAATATGGGGACGGCTATGGCTACACCTTC.

This chain uses TRBV28 with TRBJ2-7; 8 nucleotides agree with TRBD2. The CDR3 consists of 16 residues. V lost 1 base to trimming and J lost 6 bases; unmatched junction nucleotides: 11. The germline CDR1 and CDR2 sequences are MDHEN and SYDVKM. The CDR3 is CASSLLSDGGAIEQYF. CDR3 nucleotides: TGTGCCAGCAGTTTATTATCTGACGGGGGGGCCATCGAGCAGTACTTC.

The V call is TRBV7-9, the J call TRBJ2-7; 8 bases match TRBD1. This CDR3 contains 15 residues. J was trimmed by 2 bases and V by 5 bases; bases with no gene match: 8. Germline-derived CDR1 and CDR2 are SEHNR and FQNEAQ (reference sequence). The CDR3 DNA reads TGTGCCAGCAGCCCCACCCGGGACAGGACCTACGAGCAGTACTTC. This codes for CASSPTRDRTYEQYF.

This clonotype appeared many times. The chain joins TRBV15 to TRBJ1-1, with a tentative D call TRBD1 (6 bases). The germline V and J ends were trimmed by 2 bases and 5 bases, with 15 bases remaining between them. The CDR3 loop spans 15 amino acids. Germline CDR1 reads LNHNV; CDR2 reads YYDKDF (reference sequence). The CDR3 DNA is TGTGCCACCAGCAGACCGGACAGAGCGGGGACTGAAGCTTTCTTT. Its translation: CATSRPDRAGTEAFF. Filled out from reference TRBV15 and TRBJ1-1, the complete variable domain reads DAMVIQNPRYQVTQFGKPVTLSCSQTLNHNVMYWYQQKSSQAPKLLFHYYDKDFNNEADTPDNFQSRRPNTSFCFLDIRSPGLGDTAMYLCATSRPDRAGTEAFFGQGTRLTVV.

This clonotype was detected a few times. The rearrangement links TRBV12-3 or TRBV12-4 to TRBJ1-6; TRBD1 agrees at 7 bases. This CDR3 spans 14 amino acids. The J segment lost 6 bases and the V segment lost 6 bases, leaving 5 bases of the junction unmatched. The CDR3 DNA reads TGTGCCAGCAGGTTAAGACAGGGTAATTCACCCCTCCACTTT. Translation: CASRLRQGNSPLHF.

The chain combines TRBV28 with TRBJ1-1; the match to TRBD1 covers 7 bases. This CDR3 is 14 amino acids long. Trimming removed 5 bases from V and 7 bases from J; junction bases left unmatched: 10. Germline loops: CDR1 MDHEN, CDR2 SYDVKM. CDR3 DNA: TGTGCCAGCAGTCTAGGTGGGACAGTCCGTGAAGCTTTCTTT. Translation: CASSLGGTVREAFF. The full variable domain, completed using reference TRBV28 and TRBJ1-1, is DVKVTQSSRYLVKRTGEKVFLECVQDMDHENMFWYRQDPGLGLRLIYFSYDVKMKEKGDIPEGYSVSREKKERFSLILESASTNQTSMYLCASSLGGTVREAFFGQGTRLTVV.

This clonotype was seen at least ten times. This chain uses TRBV9 with TRBJ1-5, with D perhaps TRBD1 (5 bases). The CDR3 is made up of 14 amino acids. Germline V gives CDR1 SGDLS, CDR2 YYNGEE. V gave up 6 bases and J gave up 4 bases, with 14 bases separating them. CDR3 DNA: TGTGCCAGCACCGCCCGAGACAGAAATCAGCCCCAGCATTTT. Translating gives CASTARDRNQPQHF.

The chain carries TRBV5-1 and TRBJ1-1, with D perhaps TRBD1 (5 bases). Trimming cost V 1 base and J 0 bases, with 10 bases left between them. There are 15 residues in the CDR3. Germline V lookup: CDR1 SGHRS, CDR2 YFSETQ. The DNA of the CDR3 is TGCGCCAGCAGCTTGAGAGGGGCCATGAACACTGAAGCTTTCTTT. This sequence encodes CASSLRGAMNTEAFF.